This passage covers 11 T cell receptor beta chains from one sample sequenced in a study of blood T cell repertoires in COVID-19. TCRdb's copy holds only in-frame clones and misses some; the assay was immunoSEQ multiplex PCR. The repertoire holds around 170,000 clones, with around 80% as singletons. Specimen: peripheral blood. These receptors were collected from an elderly woman with COVID-19, enrolled during active disease.

The chain joins TRBV7-9 to TRBJ2-1; TRBD2 agrees at 10 bases. The CDR3 consists of 15 residues. Germline values: CDR1 SEHNR, CDR2 FQNEAQ (reference sequence). After removal of 2 bases from V and 7 bases from J, the junction contained 5 bases not matched to a gene. CDR3: CASSLRASGRNEQFF. In DNA form, the CDR3 reads TGTGCCAGCAGCTTAAGGGCTAGCGGGAGAAATGAGCAGTTCTTC. Full variable domain (remainder filled in from reference TRBV7-9 and TRBJ2-1): DTGVSQNPRHKITKRGQNVTFRCDPISEHNRLYWYRQTLGQGPEFLTYFQNEAQLEKSRLLSDRFSAERPKGSFSTLEIQRTEQGDSAMYLCASSLRASGRNEQFFGPGTRLTVL.

A single count supports this clone. The genes are TRBV19 and TRBJ2-5; possibly TRBD1 for D (5 bases). V was pared by 7 bases and J by 2 bases, with 8 bases between. The germline V gene has CDR1 LNHDA and CDR2 SQIVND (reference sequence). CDR3 length: 12 amino acids. The CDR3 spells CASIDRQETQYF. CDR3 nucleotide sequence: TGTGCCAGTATCGACAGACAAGAGACCCAGTACTTC.

The genes are TRBV28 and TRBJ1-1, with D possibly being TRBD1 (5 bases). Germline V lookup: CDR1 MDHEN, CDR2 SYDVKM. CDR3 length: 13 amino acids. The V end was cut by 7 bases, the J end by 2 bases, with 11 bases between. CDR3 residues: CASTETANTEAFF. CDR3 nucleotide sequence: TGTGCCAGCACCGAGACAGCAAACACTGAAGCTTTCTTT.

The J gene is TRBJ1-5, the V gene TRBV19; D is possibly TRBD1 (6 bases). The V gene's germline CDR1 is LNHDA and CDR2 SQIVND (reference sequence). The CDR3 runs 16 residues. Trimming took 4 bases from V and 7 from J, leaving 20 bases between them. The CDR3 DNA is TGTGCCAGTAGTAGGGGGGGCGTTGGGGAAAGGCAGCCCCAGCATTTT. Its protein is CASSRGGVGERQPQHF.

This chain links TRBV27 with TRBJ2-1; 7 bases map to TRBD2. The V gene's germline CDR1 is MNHEY and CDR2 SMNVEV (reference sequence). The CDR3 extends over 16 amino acids. The V gene end was trimmed by 3 bases and the J gene end by 0 bases; junction bases not matched to a gene: 5. The CDR3: CASSFSAGDSYNEQFF. The CDR3 DNA follows: TGTGCCAGCAGTTTTTCCGCGGGAGACTCCTACAATGAGCAGTTCTTC.

The chain joins TRBV2 to TRBJ1-2; D not certain. The CDR3 totals 15 residues. Germline V gene sequence: CDR1 SNHLY, CDR2 FYNNEI. The V gene lost 3 bases and the J gene lost 4 bases, with 15 bases spanning the gap. CDR3 sequence reads: CASSDWSSYRYGYTF. The CDR3 bases are TGTGCCAGCAGTGATTGGAGTTCATACCGCTATGGCTACACCTTC.

The CDR3 loop reads CASSYRDRVSPLHF. The CDR3 DNA reads TGTGCCAGCAGTTACCGGGACAGGGTTTCACCCCTCCACTTT. The J gene is TRBJ1-6, the V gene TRBV6-5; 9 bases are a match to TRBD1. The trim removed 2 bases at V and 9 bases at J, leaving 2 bases unmatched. CDR1 is MNHEY and CDR2 is SVGAGI in the germline V gene. The CDR3 has 14 amino acids.

This clone was picked up a small number of times. V and J are TRBV18 and TRBJ2-3; 11 nucleotides line up with TRBD1. V gave up 3 bases and J gave up 4 bases; unmatched junction bases: 9. CDR3 length: 17 amino acids. Germline V CDR1 and CDR2: KGHSH, LQKENI. The CDR3 is CASSPANPGQGADTQYF. The CDR3 region has the DNA TGTGCCAGCTCACCGGCGAATCCGGGACAGGGGGCAGATACGCAGTATTTT.

The CDR3 DNA follows: TGTGCCAGCAGTTCGGGGGGCGGTGAGCAGTTCTTC. Translating gives CASSSGGGEQFF. This chain joins TRBV27 and TRBJ2-1; D possibly corresponds to TRBD2 (7 bases). Between the trimmed V and J ends, which lost 4 bases and 9 bases, there was a span of 10 bases. This CDR3 has 12 amino acids. Germline CDR1 and CDR2: MNHEY and SMNVEV (reference sequence).

The rearrangement uses TRBV2 and TRBJ2-7, with a possible D match to TRBD1 (6 bases). The CDR3 runs 15 residues. V was clipped by 0 bases and J by 3 bases, with 12 bases between them. Per germline, CDR1 SNHLY and CDR2 FYNNEI. This CDR3 is CASSEALDSNYEQYF. CDR3 sequence (DNA): TGTGCCAGCAGTGAAGCGTTGGACAGTAACTACGAGCAGTACTTC.

This chain joins TRBV27 and TRBJ2-2; the D is unclear. Trimming left V 1 base short and J 5 bases short, with 11 bases between. Germline lookup yields CDR1 MNHEY and CDR2 SMNVEV (reference sequence). The CDR3 runs to 15 residues. Here the CDR3 reads CASSLFAAPTGELFF. CDR3 nucleotide sequence: TGTGCCAGCAGTTTATTTGCGGCGCCGACCGGGGAGCTGTTTTTT.